This T cell receptor (beta chain) stems from a study of cytomegalovirus exposure and HLA in healthy donors. Study-wide results and caveats: A later examination showed that TCR association rates differed by HLA locus, with DRB1 most and HLA-C fewest. Upon later analysis, HLA-associated TCR beta chains proved more clonally expanded than other, equally common chains. Researchers catalogued about 150 TCR beta chains as cytomegalovirus-associated.

The CDR3 has 14 residues. The germline V gene has CDR1 GTSNPN and CDR2 SVGIG (reference sequence). V lost 3 bases to trimming and J lost 8 bases, with 17 bases between them. This clone was seen a handful of times. The antigen is not known. It was with 60 Vbeta and 13 Jbeta primers that the PCR ran. Repertoires were generated with immunoSEQ multiplex PCR, while TCRdb's copy carries only in-frame clones and drops some. The sample has 150,000 to 200,000 clones; about 79% are singletons. V gene TRBV30 combines with J gene TRBJ2-4; possibly TRBD1 for D (6 bases). This TCR derives from a man in his fifties or sixties in good health and CMV-seropositive. The sequenced material came from PBMCs. This CDR3 reads CAWRAGQPRDIQYF. The CDR3 region has the DNA TGTGCCTGGAGGGCCGGACAGCCCCGGGACATTCAGTACTTC.